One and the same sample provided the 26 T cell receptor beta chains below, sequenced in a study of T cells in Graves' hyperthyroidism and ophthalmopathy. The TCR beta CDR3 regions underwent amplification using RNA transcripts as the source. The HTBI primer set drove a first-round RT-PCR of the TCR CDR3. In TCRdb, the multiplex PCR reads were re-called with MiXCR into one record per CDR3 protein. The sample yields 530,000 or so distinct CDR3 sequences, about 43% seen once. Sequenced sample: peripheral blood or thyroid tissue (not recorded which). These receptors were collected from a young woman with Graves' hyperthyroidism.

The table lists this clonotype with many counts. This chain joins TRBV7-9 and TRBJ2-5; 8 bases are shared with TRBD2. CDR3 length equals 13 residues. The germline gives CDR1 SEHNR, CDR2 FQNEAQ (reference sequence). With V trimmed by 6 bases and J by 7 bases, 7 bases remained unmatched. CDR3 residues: CASRSGGPGTQYF. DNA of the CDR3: TGTGCCAGCAGATCGGGAGGGCCTGGGACCCAGTACTTC.

The CDR3 coding sequence is TGTGCCAGCAGCCAAGGACAGTCGGGGGTCACTGAAGCTTTCTTT. Protein sequence: CASSQGQSGVTEAFF. The rearrangement uses TRBV4-2 and TRBJ1-1; the D gene is possibly TRBD1 (5 bases). CDR3 length: 15 residues. In germline, CDR1 is LGHNA, CDR2 YNFKEQ. V lost 1 base to trimming and J lost 4 bases, with 13 bases between them.

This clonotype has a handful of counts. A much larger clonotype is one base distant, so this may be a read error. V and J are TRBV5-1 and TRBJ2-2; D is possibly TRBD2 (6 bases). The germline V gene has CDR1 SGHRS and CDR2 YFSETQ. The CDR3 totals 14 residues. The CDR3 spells CAGSWDFNTGELFF. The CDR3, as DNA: TGCGCCGGCAGCTGGGACTTCAACACCGGGGAGCTGTTTTTT.

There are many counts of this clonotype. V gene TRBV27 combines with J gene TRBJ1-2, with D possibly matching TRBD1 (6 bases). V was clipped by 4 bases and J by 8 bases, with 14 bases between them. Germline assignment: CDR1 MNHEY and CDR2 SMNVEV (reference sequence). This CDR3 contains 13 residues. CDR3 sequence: CASSYQDSIGYTF. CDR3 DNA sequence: TGTGCCAGCAGTTACCAGGACAGCATAGGCTACACCTTC.

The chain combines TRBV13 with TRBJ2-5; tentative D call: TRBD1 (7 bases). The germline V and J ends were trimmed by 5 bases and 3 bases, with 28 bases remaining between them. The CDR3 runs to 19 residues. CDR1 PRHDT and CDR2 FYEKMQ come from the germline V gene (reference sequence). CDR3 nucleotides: TGTGCCAGCAGCCCAACAGGGGTCCTGTCCGGGACTGCAGAAGAGACCCAGTACTTC. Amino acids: CASSPTGVLSGTAEETQYF.

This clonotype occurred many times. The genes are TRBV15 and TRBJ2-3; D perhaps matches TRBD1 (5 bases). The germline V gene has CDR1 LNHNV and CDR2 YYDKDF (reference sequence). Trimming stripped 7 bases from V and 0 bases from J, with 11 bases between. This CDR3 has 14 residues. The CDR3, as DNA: TGTGCCACCACCCGGACACTCAGCACAGATACGCAGTATTTT. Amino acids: CATTRTLSTDTQYF.

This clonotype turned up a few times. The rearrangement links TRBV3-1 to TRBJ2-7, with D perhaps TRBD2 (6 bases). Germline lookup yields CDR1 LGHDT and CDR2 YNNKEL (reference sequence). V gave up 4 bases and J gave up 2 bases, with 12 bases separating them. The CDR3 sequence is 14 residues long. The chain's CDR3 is CASSPPEGAYEQYF. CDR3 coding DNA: TGTGCCAGCAGCCCGCCGGAGGGAGCCTACGAGCAGTACTTC.

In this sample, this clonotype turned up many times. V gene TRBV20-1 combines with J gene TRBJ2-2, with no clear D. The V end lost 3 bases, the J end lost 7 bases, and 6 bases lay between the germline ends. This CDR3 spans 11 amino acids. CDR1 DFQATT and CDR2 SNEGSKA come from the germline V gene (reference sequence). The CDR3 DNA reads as TGCAGTGCTAGTCAGGTCGGGGAGCTGTTTTTT. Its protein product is CSASQVGELFF.

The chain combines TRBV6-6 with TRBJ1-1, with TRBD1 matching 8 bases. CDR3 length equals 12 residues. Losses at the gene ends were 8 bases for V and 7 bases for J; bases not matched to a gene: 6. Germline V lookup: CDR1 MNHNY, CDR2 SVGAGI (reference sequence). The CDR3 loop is CASGRDRGEAFF. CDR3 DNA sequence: TGTGCCAGCGGTAGAGACAGGGGTGAAGCTTTCTTT.

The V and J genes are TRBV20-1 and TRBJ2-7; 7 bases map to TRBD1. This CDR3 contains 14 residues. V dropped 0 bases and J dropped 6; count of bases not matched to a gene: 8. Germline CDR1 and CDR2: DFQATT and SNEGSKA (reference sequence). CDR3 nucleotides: TGCAGTGCTAGAGATTCGACAGGGTATAGCGAGCAGTACTTC. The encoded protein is CSARDSTGYSEQYF.

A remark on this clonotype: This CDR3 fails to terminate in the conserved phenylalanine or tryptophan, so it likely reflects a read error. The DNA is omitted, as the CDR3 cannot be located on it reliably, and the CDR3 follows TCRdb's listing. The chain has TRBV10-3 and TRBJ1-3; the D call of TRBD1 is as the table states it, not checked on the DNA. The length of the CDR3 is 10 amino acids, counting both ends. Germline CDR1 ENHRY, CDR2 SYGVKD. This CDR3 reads CAISPGQANT.

The DNA for the CDR3 is TGCAGTGCCCTTAGCGGGAGTTTTTACGAGCAGTACTTC. Its translation is CSALSGSFYEQYF. The chain recombines TRBV20-1 with TRBJ2-7, with 9 bases that match TRBD2. The CDR3 runs 13 residues. V lost 6 bases to trimming and J lost 4 bases; unmatched junction nucleotides: 7. The V gene's germline CDR1 is DFQATT and CDR2 SNEGSKA (reference sequence).

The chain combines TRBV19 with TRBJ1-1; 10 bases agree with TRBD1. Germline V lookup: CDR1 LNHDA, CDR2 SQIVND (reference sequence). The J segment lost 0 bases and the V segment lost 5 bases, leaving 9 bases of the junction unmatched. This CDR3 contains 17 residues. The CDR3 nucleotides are TGTGCCAGTAGTGAGGGGACAGGGGAAGGGTTGAACACTGAAGCTTTCTTT. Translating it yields CASSEGTGEGLNTEAFF. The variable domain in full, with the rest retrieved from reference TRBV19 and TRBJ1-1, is DGGITQSPKYLFRKEGQNVTLSCEQNLNHDAMYWYRQDPGQGLRLIYYSQIVNDFQKGDIAEGYSVSREKKESFPLTVTSAQKNPTAFYLCASSEGTGEGLNTEAFFGQGTRLTVV.

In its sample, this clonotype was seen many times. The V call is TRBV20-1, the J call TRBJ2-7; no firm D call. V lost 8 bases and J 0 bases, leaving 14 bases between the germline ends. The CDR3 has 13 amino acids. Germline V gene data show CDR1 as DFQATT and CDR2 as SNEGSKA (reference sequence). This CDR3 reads CSTIAAHSYEQYF. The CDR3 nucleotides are TGCAGTACCATAGCTGCTCACTCCTACGAGCAGTACTTC.

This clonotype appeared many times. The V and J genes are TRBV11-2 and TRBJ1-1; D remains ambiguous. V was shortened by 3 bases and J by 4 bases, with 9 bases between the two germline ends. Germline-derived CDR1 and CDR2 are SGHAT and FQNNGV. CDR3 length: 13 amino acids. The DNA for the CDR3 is TGTGCCAGCAGCTTCTACACAGCCACTGAAGCTTTCTTT. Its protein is CASSFYTATEAFF.

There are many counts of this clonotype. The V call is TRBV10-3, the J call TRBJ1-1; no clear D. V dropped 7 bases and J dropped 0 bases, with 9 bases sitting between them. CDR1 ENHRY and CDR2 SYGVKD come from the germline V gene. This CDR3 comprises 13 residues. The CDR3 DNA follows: TGTGCCATCACTGCACTAATGAACACTGAAGCTTTCTTT. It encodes CAITALMNTEAFF.

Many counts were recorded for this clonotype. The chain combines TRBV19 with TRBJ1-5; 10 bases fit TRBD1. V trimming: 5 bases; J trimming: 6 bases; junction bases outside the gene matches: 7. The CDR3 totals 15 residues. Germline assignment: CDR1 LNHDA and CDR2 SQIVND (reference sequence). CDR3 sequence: CASSLGTGVRQPQHF. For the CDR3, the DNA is TGTGCCAGTAGTCTCGGGACAGGGGTTCGTCAGCCCCAGCATTTT. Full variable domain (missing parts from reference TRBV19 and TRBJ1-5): DGGITQSPKYLFRKEGQNVTLSCEQNLNHDAMYWYRQDPGQGLRLIYYSQIVNDFQKGDIAEGYSVSREKKESFPLTVTSAQKNPTAFYLCASSLGTGVRQPQHFGDGTRLSIL.

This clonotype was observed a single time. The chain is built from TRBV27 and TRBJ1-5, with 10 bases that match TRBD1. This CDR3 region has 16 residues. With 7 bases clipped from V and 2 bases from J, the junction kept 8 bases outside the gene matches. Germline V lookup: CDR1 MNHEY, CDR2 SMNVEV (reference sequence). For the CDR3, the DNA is TGTGCCAGCACTCGACAGGGGGCGCGGGGCAATCAGCCCCAGCATTTT. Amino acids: CASTRQGARGNQPQHF.

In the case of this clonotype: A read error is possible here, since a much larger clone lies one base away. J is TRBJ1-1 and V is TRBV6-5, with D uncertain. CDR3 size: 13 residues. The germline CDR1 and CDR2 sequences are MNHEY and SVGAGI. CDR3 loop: CASRIAKNTEASF. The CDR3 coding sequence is TGTGCCAGCAGAATAGCGAAGAACACTGAAGCTTCCTTT.

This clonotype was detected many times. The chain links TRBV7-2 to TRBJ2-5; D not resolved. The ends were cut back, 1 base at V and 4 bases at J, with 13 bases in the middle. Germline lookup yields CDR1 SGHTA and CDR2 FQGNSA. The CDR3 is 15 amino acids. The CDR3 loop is CASSLESASRETQYF. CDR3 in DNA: TGTGCCAGCAGCTTAGAGTCGGCGAGCCGAGAGACCCAGTACTTC.

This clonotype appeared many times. In nucleotides, the CDR3 is TGTGCCATCAGGGGTCGGTATGACACCGGGGAGCTGTTTTTT. It encodes CAIRGRYDTGELFF. The chain uses TRBV11-2 and TRBJ2-2; TRBD1 might be the D (6 bases). This CDR3 region has 14 residues. Germline V gene lookup returns CDR1 SGHAT and CDR2 FQNNGV. The V gene lost 10 bases and the J gene lost 3 bases, with 15 bases spanning the gap.

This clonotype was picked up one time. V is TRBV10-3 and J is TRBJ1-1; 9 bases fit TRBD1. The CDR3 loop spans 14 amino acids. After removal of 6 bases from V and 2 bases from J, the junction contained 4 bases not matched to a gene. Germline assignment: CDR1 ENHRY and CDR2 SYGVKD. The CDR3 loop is CAIRTGGGNTEAFF. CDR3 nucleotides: TGTGCCATCAGGACAGGGGGAGGAAACACTGAAGCTTTCTTT.

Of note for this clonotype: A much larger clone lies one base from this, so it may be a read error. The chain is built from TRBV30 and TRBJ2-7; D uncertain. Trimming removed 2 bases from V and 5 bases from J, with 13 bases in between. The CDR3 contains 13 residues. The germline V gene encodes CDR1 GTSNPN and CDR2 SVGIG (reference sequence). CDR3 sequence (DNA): TGTGCCTGGAGTCCTCCTCCCGCCAACGAGCAGTACTTC. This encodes CAWSPPPANEQYF. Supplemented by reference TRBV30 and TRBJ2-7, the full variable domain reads SQTIHQWPATLVQPVGSPLSLECTVEGTSNPNLYWYRQAAGRGLQLLFYSVGIGQISSEVPQNLSASRPQDRQFILSSKKLLLSDSGFYLCAWSPPPANEQYFGPGTRLTVT.

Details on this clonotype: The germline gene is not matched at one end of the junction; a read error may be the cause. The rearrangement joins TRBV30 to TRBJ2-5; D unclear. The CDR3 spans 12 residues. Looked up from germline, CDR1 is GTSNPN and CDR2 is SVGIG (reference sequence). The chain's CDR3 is CAWSVMEEAQYF. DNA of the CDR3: TGTGCCTGGAGTGTAATGGAAGAGGCCCAGTACTTC.

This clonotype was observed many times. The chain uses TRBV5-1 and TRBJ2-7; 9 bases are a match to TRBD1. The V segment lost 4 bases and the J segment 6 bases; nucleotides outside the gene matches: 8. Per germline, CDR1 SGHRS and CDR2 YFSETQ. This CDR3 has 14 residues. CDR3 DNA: TGCGCCAGCAGCCAGGGACAGGGCCTAGGCGAGCAGTACTTC. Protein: CASSQGQGLGEQYF. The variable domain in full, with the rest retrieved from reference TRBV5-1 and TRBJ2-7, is KAGVTQTPRYLIKTRGQQVTLSCSPISGHRSVSWYQQTPGQGLQFLFEYFSETQRNKGNFPGRFSGRQFSNSRSEMNVSTLELGDSALYLCASSQGQGLGEQYFGPGTRLTVT.

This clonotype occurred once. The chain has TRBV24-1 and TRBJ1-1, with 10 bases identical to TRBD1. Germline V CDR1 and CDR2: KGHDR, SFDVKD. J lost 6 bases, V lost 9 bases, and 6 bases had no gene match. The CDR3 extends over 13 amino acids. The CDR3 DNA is TGTGCCACCTCGGACAGGGGGGCCCCTGAAGCTTTCTTT. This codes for CATSDRGAPEAFF.